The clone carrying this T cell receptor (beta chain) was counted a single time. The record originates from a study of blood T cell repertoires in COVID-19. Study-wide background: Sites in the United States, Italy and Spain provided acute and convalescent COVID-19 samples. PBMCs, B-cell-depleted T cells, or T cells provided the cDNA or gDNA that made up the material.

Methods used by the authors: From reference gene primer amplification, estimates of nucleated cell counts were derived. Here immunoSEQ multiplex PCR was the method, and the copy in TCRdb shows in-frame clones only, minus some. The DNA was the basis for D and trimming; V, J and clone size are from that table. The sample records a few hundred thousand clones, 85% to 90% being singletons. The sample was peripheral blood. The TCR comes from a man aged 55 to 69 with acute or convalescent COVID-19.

DNA of the CDR3: TGTGCCAGTAGTATGCCCTGGAGAGGGAGGACTGAAGCTTTCTTT. The encoded protein is CASSMPWRGRTEAFF. The chain couples TRBV19 to TRBJ1-1; D is uncertain. This CDR3 region has 15 residues. Germline CDR1 and CDR2: LNHDA and SQIVND (reference sequence). V was shortened by 3 bases and J by 5 bases, with 16 bases between the two germline ends. Variable domain in full (rest from reference TRBV19 and TRBJ1-1): DGGITQSPKYLFRKEGQNVTLSCEQNLNHDAMYWYRQDPGQGLRLIYYSQIVNDFQKGDIAEGYSVSREKKESFPLTVTSAQKNPTAFYLCASSMPWRGRTEAFFGQGTRLTVV.